Listed below are T cell receptor beta chains from one sample, sequenced in a study of CD8+ T cells in alopecia areata. Sequencing was performed with immunoSEQ multiplex PCR; in TCRdb, only in-frame clones are kept and a portion is missing. The table shows about 180,000 clones, with around 64% occurring only once. This sample comprised CD8+ T cells sorted from blood, obtained at week 0. Source of these receptors: a human donor with alopecia areata. Each CDR3 is given without its conserved first and last residue.

CDR3aa: ASSQEAGSKAGELF; j_gene: TRBJ2-2; len: 14; v_gene: TRBV14
CDR3aa: ASSVSSNQPQH; j_gene: TRBJ1-5; len: 11; v_gene: TRBV9
CDR3aa: ASSLGASSYNEQF; j_gene: TRBJ2-1; len: 13; v_gene: TRBV19
CDR3aa: ASSERQGISKNIQY; j_gene: TRBJ2-4; len: 14; v_gene: TRBV13
CDR3aa: ASSEADSIPRGETQY; j_gene: TRBJ2-5; len: 15; v_gene: TRBV6-1
CDR3aa: ASSYPPSGGKNEQF; j_gene: TRBJ2-1; len: 14; v_gene: TRBV6-5
CDR3aa: ASSPSMGADTQY; j_gene: TRBJ2-3; len: 12; v_gene: TRBV7-8
CDR3aa: SMHLGGADGYT; j_gene: TRBJ1-2; len: 11; v_gene: TRBV29-1
CDR3aa: AWSVPQSNQPQH; j_gene: TRBJ1-5; len: 12; v_gene: TRBV30
CDR3aa: ASTPGVGGYT; j_gene: TRBJ1-2; len: 10; v_gene: TRBV5-1
CDR3aa: ASSLPRRGGSYNEQF; j_gene: TRBJ2-1; len: 15; v_gene: TRBV5-1
CDR3aa: ASRGSQPQH; j_gene: TRBJ1-5; len: 9; v_gene: TRBV2
CDR3aa: ASSQESRGSST; j_gene: TRBJ1-2; len: 11; v_gene: TRBV4-1
CDR3aa: SVGGTQGGELF; j_gene: TRBJ2-2; len: 11; v_gene: TRBV29-1
CDR3aa: ASSPHRGGRGTEAF; j_gene: TRBJ1-1; len: 14; v_gene: TRBV9
CDR3aa: ATSRDLSSGNTIY; j_gene: TRBJ1-3; len: 13; v_gene: TRBV15
CDR3aa: ATSREGGGAAKNIQY; j_gene: TRBJ2-4; len: 15; v_gene: TRBV15
CDR3aa: ASSIWPPGGYGYT; j_gene: TRBJ1-2; len: 13; v_gene: TRBV19
CDR3aa: ASSRDRVNEQY; j_gene: TRBJ2-7; len: 11; v_gene: TRBV27
CDR3aa: AWELTGGQETQY; j_gene: TRBJ2-5; len: 12; v_gene: TRBV30
CDR3aa: ASSLAKSNQPQH; j_gene: TRBJ1-5; len: 12; v_gene: TRBV27
CDR3aa: AWEGSGGTEAF; j_gene: TRBJ1-1; len: 11; v_gene: TRBV30
CDR3aa: ASKRGGNTEAF; j_gene: TRBJ1-1; len: 11; v_gene: TRBV25-1
CDR3aa: ASSFGGSDTQY; j_gene: TRBJ2-3; len: 11; v_gene: TRBV5-1
CDR3aa: ASSVSESTEAF; j_gene: TRBJ1-1; len: 11; v_gene: TRBV7-9
CDR3aa: ASSPNQYHEQY; j_gene: TRBJ2-7; len: 11; v_gene: TRBV9
CDR3aa: SVAGTTRTANTGELF; j_gene: TRBJ2-2; len: 15; v_gene: TRBV29-1
CDR3aa: ASSLGTGPYEQY; j_gene: TRBJ2-7; len: 12; v_gene: TRBV27
CDR3aa: ASSADSYSGNTIY; j_gene: TRBJ1-3; len: 13; v_gene: TRBV11-2
CDR3aa: SVPDREANYGYT; j_gene: TRBJ1-2; len: 12; v_gene: TRBV29-1
CDR3aa: ASSSAYGGIAF; j_gene: TRBJ1-1; len: 11; v_gene: TRBV6-5
CDR3aa: ASRVDPGTGEETQY; j_gene: TRBJ2-5; len: 14; v_gene: TRBV2
CDR3aa: ASSLIPGTTNYGYT; j_gene: TRBJ1-2; len: 14; v_gene: TRBV27
CDR3aa: ASSEGPGLLAGGLWY; j_gene: TRBJ2-3; len: 15; v_gene: TRBV6-1
CDR3aa: ASSSVTRHRDRGDEQY; j_gene: TRBJ2-7; len: 16; v_gene: TRBV27
CDR3aa: ASSRNTIY; j_gene: TRBJ1-3; len: 8; v_gene: TRBV11-2
CDR3aa: ASSPTKRETQY; j_gene: TRBJ2-5; len: 11; v_gene: TRBV6-5
CDR3aa: ASGGDSNQPQH; j_gene: TRBJ1-5; len: 11; v_gene: TRBV9
CDR3aa: ASSLTGSNHGYT; j_gene: TRBJ1-2; len: 12; v_gene: TRBV27
CDR3aa: ASSSPQIEGAIEQF; j_gene: TRBJ2-1; len: 14; v_gene: TRBV7-9
CDR3aa: ASNPNGKETQY; j_gene: TRBJ2-5; len: 11; v_gene: TRBV7-6
CDR3aa: STTSGEFYEQY; j_gene: TRBJ2-7; len: 11; v_gene: TRBV29-1
CDR3aa: ASSEGLGEQY; j_gene: TRBJ2-7; len: 10; v_gene: TRBV7-9
CDR3aa: AITEGLGQPQH; j_gene: TRBJ1-5; len: 11; v_gene: TRBV10-3
CDR3aa: ASSGPTGGGGTEAF; j_gene: TRBJ1-1; len: 14; v_gene: TRBV6-1